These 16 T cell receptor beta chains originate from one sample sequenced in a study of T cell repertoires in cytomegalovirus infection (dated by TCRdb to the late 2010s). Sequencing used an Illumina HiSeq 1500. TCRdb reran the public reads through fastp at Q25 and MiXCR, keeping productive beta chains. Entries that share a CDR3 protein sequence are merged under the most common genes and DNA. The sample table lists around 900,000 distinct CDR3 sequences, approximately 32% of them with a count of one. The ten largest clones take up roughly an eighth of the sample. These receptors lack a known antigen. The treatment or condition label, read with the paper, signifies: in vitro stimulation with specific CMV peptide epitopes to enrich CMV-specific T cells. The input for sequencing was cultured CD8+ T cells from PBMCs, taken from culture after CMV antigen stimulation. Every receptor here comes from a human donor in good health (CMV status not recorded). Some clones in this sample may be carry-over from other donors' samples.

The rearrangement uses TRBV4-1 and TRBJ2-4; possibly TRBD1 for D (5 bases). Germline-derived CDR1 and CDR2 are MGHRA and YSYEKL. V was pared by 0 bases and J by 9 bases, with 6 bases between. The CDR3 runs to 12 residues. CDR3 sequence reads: CASSQDGAIQYF. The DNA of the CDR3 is TGCGCCAGCAGCCAAGATGGGGCCATTCAGTACTTC.

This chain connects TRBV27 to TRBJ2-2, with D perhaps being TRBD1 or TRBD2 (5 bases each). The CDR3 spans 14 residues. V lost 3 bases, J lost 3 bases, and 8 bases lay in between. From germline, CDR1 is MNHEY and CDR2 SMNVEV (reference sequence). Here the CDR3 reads CASSLGVDTGELFF. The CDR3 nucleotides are TGTGCCAGCAGTTTGGGGGTTGACACCGGGGAGCTGTTTTTT.

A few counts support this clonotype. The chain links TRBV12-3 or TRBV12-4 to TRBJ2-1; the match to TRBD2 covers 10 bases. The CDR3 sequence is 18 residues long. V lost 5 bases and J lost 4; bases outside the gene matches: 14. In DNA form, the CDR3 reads TGTGCCAGCAGTCCCTGGACTAGCGGAGGATCCCGATACAATGAGCAGTTCTTC. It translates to CASSPWTSGGSRYNEQFF.

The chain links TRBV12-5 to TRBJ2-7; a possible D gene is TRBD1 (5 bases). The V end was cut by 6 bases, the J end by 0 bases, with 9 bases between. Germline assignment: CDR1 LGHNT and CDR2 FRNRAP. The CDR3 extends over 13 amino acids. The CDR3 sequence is CASGTADSYEQYF. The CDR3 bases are TGTGCTAGTGGGACAGCCGACTCCTACGAGCAGTACTTC.

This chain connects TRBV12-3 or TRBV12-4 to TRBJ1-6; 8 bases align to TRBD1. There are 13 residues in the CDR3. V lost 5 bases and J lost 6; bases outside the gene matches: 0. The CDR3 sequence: CASSTGGNSPLHF. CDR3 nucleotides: TGTGCCAGCAGTACAGGGGGTAATTCACCCCTCCACTTT.

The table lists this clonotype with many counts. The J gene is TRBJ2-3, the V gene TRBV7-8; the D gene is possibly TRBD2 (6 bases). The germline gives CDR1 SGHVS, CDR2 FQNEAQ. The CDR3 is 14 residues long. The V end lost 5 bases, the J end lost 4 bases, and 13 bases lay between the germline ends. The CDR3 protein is CASSVRRGADTQYF. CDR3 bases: TGTGCCAGCAGCGTTCGGAGGGGCGCAGATACGCAGTATTTT.

CDR3 coding DNA: TGTGCCTGCCGTGTGACTGAAGCTTTCTTT. Translation gives CACRVTEAFF. The chain employs TRBV7-9 and TRBJ1-1; no clear D gene. The V and J ends lost 11 bases and 5 bases respectively, with 9 bases between them. Germline CDR1 and CDR2: SEHNR and FQNEAQ (reference sequence). There are 10 residues in the CDR3.

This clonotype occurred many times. In DNA, the CDR3 is TGTGCCAGCAGCTCGACATTTGGGGAGAACACCGGGGAGCTGTTTTTT. Its translation: CASSSTFGENTGELFF. V is TRBV7-2 and J is TRBJ2-2; D is unclear. CDR1 SGHTA and CDR2 FQGNSA come from the germline V gene. The V gene lost 4 bases and the J gene lost 1 base, with 13 bases spanning the gap. The CDR3 covers 16 residues.

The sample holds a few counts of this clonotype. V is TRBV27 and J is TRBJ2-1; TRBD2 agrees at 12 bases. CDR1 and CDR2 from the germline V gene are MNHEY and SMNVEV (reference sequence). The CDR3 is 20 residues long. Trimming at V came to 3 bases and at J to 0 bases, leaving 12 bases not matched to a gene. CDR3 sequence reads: CASSFPTSGGPASSYNEQFF. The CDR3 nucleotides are TGTGCCAGCAGTTTCCCGACTAGCGGGGGTCCAGCGAGCTCCTACAATGAGCAGTTCTTC.

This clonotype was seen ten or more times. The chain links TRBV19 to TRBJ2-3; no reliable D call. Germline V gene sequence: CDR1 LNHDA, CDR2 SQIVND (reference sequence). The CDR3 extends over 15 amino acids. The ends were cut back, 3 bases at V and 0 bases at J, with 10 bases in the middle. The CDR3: CASSIAGRSTDTQYF. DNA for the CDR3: TGTGCCAGTAGTATTGCAGGCCGGAGCACAGATACGCAGTATTTT.

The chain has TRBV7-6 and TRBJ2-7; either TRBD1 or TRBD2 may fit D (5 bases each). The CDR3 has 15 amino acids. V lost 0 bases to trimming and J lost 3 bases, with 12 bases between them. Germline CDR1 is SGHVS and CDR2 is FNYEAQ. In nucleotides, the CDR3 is TGTGCCAGCAGCTTAGCGTTTGGGACGGACTACGAGCAGTACGTC. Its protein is CASSLAFGTDYEQYV.

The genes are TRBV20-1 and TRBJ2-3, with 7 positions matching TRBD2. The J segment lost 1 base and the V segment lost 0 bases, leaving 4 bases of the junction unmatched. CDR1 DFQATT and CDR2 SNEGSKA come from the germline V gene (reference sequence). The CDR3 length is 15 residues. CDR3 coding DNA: TGCAGTGCTAGAGATCTGGGAGGGGGCACAGATACGCAGTATTTT. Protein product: CSARDLGGGTDTQYF.

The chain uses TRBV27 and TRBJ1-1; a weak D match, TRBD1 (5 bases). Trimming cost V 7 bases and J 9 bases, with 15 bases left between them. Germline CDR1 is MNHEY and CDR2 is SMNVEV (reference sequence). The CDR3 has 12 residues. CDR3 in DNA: TGTGCCAGCACCTCTGGAGGGGAAAAAGCTTTCTTT. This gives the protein CASTSGGEKAFF.

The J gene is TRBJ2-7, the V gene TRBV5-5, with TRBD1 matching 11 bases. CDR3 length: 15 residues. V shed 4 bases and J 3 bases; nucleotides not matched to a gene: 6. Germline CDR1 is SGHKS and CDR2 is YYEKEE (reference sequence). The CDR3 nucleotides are TGTGCCAGCAGCCCGGACAGGGGGCGCGTCTACGAGCAGTACTTC. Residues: CASSPDRGRVYEQYF.

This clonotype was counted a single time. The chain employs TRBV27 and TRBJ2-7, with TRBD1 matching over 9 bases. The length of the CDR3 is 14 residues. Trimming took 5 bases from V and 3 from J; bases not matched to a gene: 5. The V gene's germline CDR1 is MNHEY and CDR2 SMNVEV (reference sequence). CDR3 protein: CASSTKTGGYEQYF. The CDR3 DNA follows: TGTGCCAGCAGTACAAAGACAGGGGGCTACGAGCAGTACTTC.

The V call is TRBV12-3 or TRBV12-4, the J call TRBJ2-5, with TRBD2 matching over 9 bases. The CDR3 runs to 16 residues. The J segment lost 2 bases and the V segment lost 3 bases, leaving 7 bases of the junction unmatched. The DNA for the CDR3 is TGTGCCAGCAGTTTTGGGACTAGCCGAATACAAGAGACCCAGTACTTC. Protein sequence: CASSFGTSRIQETQYF.